These 30 T cell receptor beta chains came from one sample sequenced in a study of neurological immune-mediated disorders. TCRdb re-analysed the 5' RACE reads in MiXCR, keeping a single row per CDR3 protein. In the table there are about 51,000 distinct CDR3 sequences, around a sixth of which are singletons. Sequencing was performed on PBMCs. All receptors come from a man aged 55 to 70 in good health.

This clonotype was seen repeatedly, ten times or more. The chain links TRBV7-9 to TRBJ2-5; 10 bases map to TRBD2. Germline CDR1 SEHNR, CDR2 FQNEAQ (reference sequence). There are 14 residues in the CDR3. Trimming cost V 4 bases and J 5 bases; bases outside gene matches: 4. The chain's CDR3 is CASSYGSGGETQYF. The CDR3 nucleotides are TGTGCCAGCAGCTATGGTAGCGGGGGGGAGACCCAGTACTTC.

This clonotype was seen ten or more times. The chain is built from TRBV5-1 and TRBJ2-7; TRBD1 aligns across 11 bases. CDR1 SGHRS and CDR2 YFSETQ come from the germline V gene. With V trimmed by 4 bases and J by 0 bases, 0 bases remained unmatched. CDR3 length: 14 residues. In DNA form, the CDR3 reads TGCGCCAGCAGCGGACAGGGGGCCTCCTACGAGCAGTACTTC. Translating it yields CASSGQGASYEQYF.

This clonotype was detected many times. V is TRBV10-3 and J is TRBJ2-2; 9 nucleotides agree with TRBD1. The germline V gene has CDR1 ENHRY and CDR2 SYGVKD. The CDR3 extends over 13 amino acids. V shed 5 bases and J 6 bases; nucleotides not matched to a gene: 1. The CDR3 DNA follows: TGTGCCATCAGTCGGACAGGGGCCGGGGAGCTGTTTTTT. The encoded protein is CAISRTGAGELFF.

This clonotype was detected many times. The chain employs TRBV5-1 and TRBJ2-5; tentatively, D is TRBD1 (5 bases). Germline-derived CDR1 and CDR2 are SGHRS and YFSETQ. V lost 0 bases to trimming and J lost 7 bases, with 19 bases between them. The CDR3 totals 16 residues. The CDR3 region has the DNA TGCGCCAGCAGCTTGGCCCTAGTTGGCAGGGAAGGGACCCAGTACTTC. Encoded protein: CASSLALVGREGTQYF.

This clonotype was seen ten or more times. The chain employs TRBV3-1 and TRBJ1-4; D is perhaps TRBD1 (5 bases). Looked up from germline, CDR1 is LGHDT and CDR2 is YNNKEL (reference sequence). Trimming cost V 1 base and J 6 bases, with 15 bases left between them. This CDR3 is 16 amino acids long. For the CDR3, the DNA is TGTGCCAGCAGCCAAGTACAGGCCGAAATCGATGAAAAACTGTTTTTT. Residues: CASSQVQAEIDEKLFF. The complete variable domain, with remaining parts taken from reference TRBV3-1 and TRBJ1-4, reads DTAVSQTPKYLVTQMGNDKSIKCEQNLGHDTMYWYKQDSKKFLKIMFSYNNKELIINETVPNRFSPKSPDKAHLNLHINSLELGDSAVYFCASSQVQAEIDEKLFFGSGTQLSVL.

This clonotype showed up many times. This chain uses TRBV12-3 or TRBV12-4 with TRBJ2-3, with 12 bases lining up with TRBD2. With V trimmed by 9 bases and J by 5 bases, 6 bases remained unmatched. CDR3 size: 14 residues. The CDR3, as DNA: TGTGCCAGTGCAACTAGCGGGAGGAGAGATACGCAGTATTTT. It specifies CASATSGRRDTQYF.

This clonotype was detected only a few times. The chain links TRBV7-2 to TRBJ1-5, with D possibly being TRBD1 (6 bases). Germline V gives CDR1 SGHTA, CDR2 FQGNSA. Trimming stripped 3 bases from V and 0 bases from J, with 15 bases between. This CDR3 comprises 17 residues. The CDR3 here is CASSLAGTPYSNQPQHF. The CDR3 nucleotides read TGTGCCAGCAGCTTGGCCGGGACACCCTATAGCAATCAGCCCCAGCATTTT.

This clonotype was counted at least ten times. V and J are TRBV20-1 and TRBJ1-1, with no clear D. Germline CDR1 reads DFQATT; CDR2 reads SNEGSKA (reference sequence). The CDR3 extends over 12 amino acids. Trimming removed 2 bases at V and 0 bases at J, with 4 bases between. In nucleotides, the CDR3 is TGCAGTGCTAGACCCGTGAACACTGAAGCTTTCTTT. Protein sequence: CSARPVNTEAFF.

This clonotype showed up many times. The CDR3 reads CSASRGGQPQHF. The CDR3 coding sequence is TGCAGTGCTAGCAGGGGAGGTCAGCCCCAGCATTTT. The V gene is TRBV20-1, the J gene TRBJ1-5; D perhaps matches TRBD1 (6 bases). CDR3 length: 12 residues. In germline, CDR1 is DFQATT, CDR2 SNEGSKA (reference sequence). Trimming cost V 3 bases and J 6 bases, with 9 bases left between them.

This clonotype occurred many times. J is TRBJ2-1 and V is TRBV7-9, with 8 bases that match TRBD1. The length of the CDR3 is 15 residues. The V gene's germline CDR1 is SEHNR and CDR2 FQNEAQ (reference sequence). The V and J ends lost 5 bases and 4 bases, in that order; junction bases with no gene match: 7. The CDR3: CASSVRGQVYNEQFF. The CDR3 region has the DNA TGTGCCAGCAGCGTCCGGGGACAGGTATACAATGAGCAGTTCTTC.

This clonotype was counted between two and nine times. This chain connects TRBV21-1 to TRBJ2-7; TRBD1, the D gene given by the table, was not confirmed from the DNA. TRBV21-1 constitutes a pseudogene. The CDR3 spans 15 residues. The CDR3 nucleotides read TGTGCCAGCAGCGCTGGACAGGGGAGATCCTACGAGCAGTACTTC. Protein sequence: CASSAGQGRSYEQYF.

Many counts were recorded for this clonotype. This chain joins TRBV20-1 and TRBJ2-3, with a tentative D call TRBD2 (6 bases). Trimming removed 1 base from V and 0 bases from J, with 17 bases in between. The germline V gene encodes CDR1 DFQATT and CDR2 SNEGSKA (reference sequence). The CDR3 spans 17 residues. The CDR3 nucleotides read TGCAGTGCTAGAGGCTCTCTGGGCGGGGTGAGCACAGATACGCAGTATTTT. Translated: CSARGSLGGVSTDTQYF.

In this sample, this clonotype turned up many times. V gene TRBV27 combines with J gene TRBJ2-1; D is possibly TRBD2 (5 bases). The CDR3 length is 11 residues. Germline lookup yields CDR1 MNHEY and CDR2 SMNVEV (reference sequence). Between the trimmed V and J ends, which lost 5 bases and 9 bases, there was a span of 8 bases. CDR3 region: CASSVRGEQFF. CDR3 DNA sequence: TGTGCCAGCAGTGTTCGGGGTGAGCAGTTCTTC.

V usage is TRBV20-1 and J usage is TRBJ2-3; maybe TRBD2 (5 bases). The CDR3 covers 13 residues. The V gene lost 6 bases and the J gene lost 3 bases, with 13 bases spanning the gap. From germline, CDR1 is DFQATT and CDR2 SNEGSKA (reference sequence). The CDR3 DNA follows: TGCAGTGCGGTCGGGATGGAGACAGATACGCAGTATTTT. Amino acid sequence: CSAVGMETDTQYF.

V usage is TRBV12-3 or TRBV12-4 and J usage is TRBJ1-2; 7 bases align to TRBD1. J gave up 5 bases and V 4 bases, and 13 bases lay outside the gene matches. The CDR3 extends over 16 amino acids. CDR3 loop: CASSSRGDRNTYGYTF. In nucleotides, the CDR3 is TGTGCCAGCAGTTCAAGGGGGGACAGAAATACTTATGGCTACACCTTC.

V usage is TRBV14 and J usage is TRBJ2-7; D call uncertain. V dropped 0 bases and J dropped 3 bases, with 12 bases sitting between them. CDR1 is SGHDN, CDR2 FVKESK, per germline. The CDR3 is 15 amino acids. DNA for the CDR3: TGTGCCAGCAGCCAAGAAGGTAACGTGCACTACGAGCAGTACTTC. As protein: CASSQEGNVHYEQYF.

This clonotype was detected ten times or more. Written as DNA, the CDR3 is TGTGCCAGCAGCCCCTACGGGACAGGGGGCTACGAGCAGTACTTC. Its translation: CASSPYGTGGYEQYF. This rearrangement joins TRBV7-2 to TRBJ2-7; 11 bases are a match to TRBD1. Per germline, CDR1 SGHTA and CDR2 FQGNSA. The J segment lost 3 bases and the V segment lost 5 bases, leaving 6 bases of the junction unmatched. This CDR3 has 15 residues.

The genes are TRBV4-1 and TRBJ2-6; TRBD1 matches at 8 bases. In germline, CDR1 is MGHRA, CDR2 YSYEKL. Losses at the gene ends were 1 base for V and 0 bases for J; bases not matched to a gene: 11. The CDR3 has 20 amino acids. The DNA for the CDR3 is TGCGCCAGCAGCCAAGGCCCTTATGGGACAGGAAGCTCTGGGGCCAACGTCCTGACTTTC. Protein: CASSQGPYGTGSSGANVLTF.

This clonotype was counted at least ten times. The J gene is TRBJ2-7, the V gene TRBV28; TRBD2 matches at 14 bases. There are 17 residues in the CDR3. Germline loops: CDR1 MDHEN, CDR2 SYDVKM. Losses at the gene ends were 3 bases for V and 10 bases for J; bases not matched to a gene: 14. This chain's CDR3 is CASSFLRGPGTSGSQYF. The DNA for the CDR3 is TGTGCCAGCAGTTTCCTACGGGGGCCCGGGACTAGCGGGAGTCAGTACTTC. Filled out from reference TRBV28 and TRBJ2-7, the complete variable domain reads DVKVTQSSRYLVKRTGEKVFLECVQDMDHENMFWYRQDPGLGLRLIYFSYDVKMKEKGDIPEGYSVSREKKERFSLILESASTNQTSMYLCASSFLRGPGTSGSQYFGPGTRLTVT.

This clonotype was observed many times. The chain couples TRBV20-1 to TRBJ2-3; 11 positions agree with TRBD2. Germline V gives CDR1 DFQATT, CDR2 SNEGSKA (reference sequence). The CDR3 consists of 16 residues. This chain's CDR3 is CSEKGLSGGETDTQYF. CDR3 nucleotides: TGCAGCGAAAAGGGTCTTAGCGGGGGGGAAACAGATACGCAGTATTTT.

This clonotype came up many times. The J gene is TRBJ2-3, the V gene TRBV7-2; no reliable D call. V lost 6 bases and J lost 4, with 8 bases in between. CDR1 and CDR2 (germline): SGHTA, FQGNSA. The CDR3 is 12 amino acids. CDR3: CASSRVADTQYF. The CDR3 DNA follows: TGTGCCAGCAGTCGGGTAGCAGATACGCAGTATTTT.

This clonotype was seen many times. The chain uses TRBV20-1 and TRBJ2-6; D is tentatively TRBD1 or TRBD2 (7 bases each). The CDR3 spans 17 residues. V was clipped by 3 bases and J by 1 base, with 16 bases between them. Germline lookup yields CDR1 DFQATT and CDR2 SNEGSKA (reference sequence). DNA of the CDR3: TGCAGTGCTAGGAGACAGGGAGGGAATTCTGGGGCCAACGTCCTGACTTTC. It is translated as CSARRQGGNSGANVLTF.

This clonotype was seen at least ten times. J is TRBJ1-1 and V is TRBV6-5; D unclear. The CDR3 extends over 12 amino acids. Germline CDR1 is MNHEY and CDR2 is SVGAGI. Between the trimmed V and J ends, which lost 0 bases and 8 bases, there was a span of 7 bases. The CDR3 DNA reads TGTGCCAGCAGTTACTCGACGGGGGAAGCTTTCTTT. It encodes CASSYSTGEAFF.

This clonotype was counted at least ten times. The rearrangement joins TRBV27 to TRBJ2-7; D possibly corresponds to TRBD2 (5 bases). Looked up from germline, CDR1 is MNHEY and CDR2 is SMNVEV (reference sequence). The CDR3 length is 14 residues. With 2 bases removed from V and 5 bases from J, the gap between germline ends came to 13 bases. CDR3 sequence (DNA): TGTGCCAGCAGTTTAGCGGGTGCCCGAAACGAGCAGTACTTC. This codes for CASSLAGARNEQYF.

This chain uses TRBV29-1 with TRBJ2-5; D gene unclear. CDR1 SQVTM and CDR2 ANQGSEA come from the germline V gene. The CDR3 extends over 13 amino acids. The V and J ends lost 5 bases and 1 base respectively, with 11 bases between them. The CDR3 nucleotides are TGCAGCGTTAATACCGACACCCAAGAGACCCAGTACTTC. Translating it yields CSVNTDTQETQYF. Full variable domain (remainder filled in from reference TRBV29-1 and TRBJ2-5): SAVISQKPSRDICQRGTSLTIQCQVDSQVTMMFWYRQQPGQSLTLIATANQGSEATYESGFVIDKFPISRPNLTFSTLTVSNMSPEDSSIYLCSVNTDTQETQYFGPGTRLLVL.

In its sample, this clonotype was seen many times. The CDR3 sequence: CSARVGKGAYEQYF. The CDR3 DNA reads TGCAGTGCTAGAGTCGGCAAAGGAGCCTACGAGCAGTACTTC. The J gene is TRBJ2-7, the V gene TRBV20-1; unclear D gene. The CDR3 consists of 14 residues. Germline loops: CDR1 DFQATT, CDR2 SNEGSKA (reference sequence). The ends were cut back, 1 base at V and 2 bases at J, with 12 bases in the middle.

This clonotype was seen at least ten times. The V and J genes are TRBV29-1 and TRBJ1-1; D gene uncertain. Germline V gene data show CDR1 as SQVTM and CDR2 as ANQGSEA. CDR3 size: 13 residues. The ends were cut back, 5 bases at V and 3 bases at J, with 13 bases in the middle. DNA of the CDR3: TGCAGCGTTTCATACAAGAGGGACACTGAAGCTTTCTTT. Translated: CSVSYKRDTEAFF.

The J gene is TRBJ1-5, the V gene TRBV30, with D uncertain. V was cut by 1 base and J by 0 bases, with 7 bases left in between. CDR3 size: 14 residues. The germline gives CDR1 GTSNPN, CDR2 SVGIG (reference sequence). CDR3 sequence: CAWSGSHSNQPQHF. The DNA of the CDR3 is TGTGCCTGGAGTGGCTCCCATAGCAATCAGCCCCAGCATTTT.

This clonotype was seen repeatedly, ten times or more. J is TRBJ1-2 and V is TRBV7-2, with 8 positions matching TRBD1. The CDR3 length is 15 residues. Germline assignment: CDR1 SGHTA and CDR2 FQGNSA. Trimming at V came to 5 bases and at J to 5 bases, leaving 10 bases not matched to a gene. The CDR3: CASSPTSGGAYGYTF. CDR3 bases: TGTGCCAGCAGCCCGACCTCAGGGGGCGCATATGGCTACACCTTC.

Many counts were recorded for this clonotype. This chain connects TRBV10-3 to TRBJ2-3; the D gene is possibly TRBD2 (5 bases). The germline V gene has CDR1 ENHRY and CDR2 SYGVKD. The CDR3 runs 15 residues. V was shortened by 2 bases and J by 5 bases, with 14 bases between the two germline ends. CDR3 sequence: CAISELAGGGDTQYF. DNA of the CDR3: TGTGCCATCAGTGAGCTCGCTGGAGGTGGAGATACGCAGTATTTT.